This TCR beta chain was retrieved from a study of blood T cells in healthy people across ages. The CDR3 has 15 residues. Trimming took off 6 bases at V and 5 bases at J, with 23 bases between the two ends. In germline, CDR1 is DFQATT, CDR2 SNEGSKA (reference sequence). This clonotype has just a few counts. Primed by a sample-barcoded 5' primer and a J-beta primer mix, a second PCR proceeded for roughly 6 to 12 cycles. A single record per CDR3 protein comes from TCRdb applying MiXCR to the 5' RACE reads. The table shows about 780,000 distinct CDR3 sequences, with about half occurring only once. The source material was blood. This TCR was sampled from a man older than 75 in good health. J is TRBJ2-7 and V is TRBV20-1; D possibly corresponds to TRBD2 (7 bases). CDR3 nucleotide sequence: TGCAGTGCCCGAGGGTTAGGGAGGGGGTTGGACGAGCAGTACTTC. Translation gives CSARGLGRGLDEQYF.